This T cell receptor beta chain was sequenced during a study of blood T cell repertoires in COVID-19. Study-wide background: Spain, Italy and the United States supplied samples that represented acute and convalescent COVID-19. Nucleic acid was either cDNA or gDNA, and it came from T cells, B-cell-depleted T cells, or PBMCs.

This clone was seen a few times. The germline V gene encodes CDR1 SSHAT and CDR2 FNYEAQ (reference sequence). CDR3 length: 15 residues. V was trimmed by 5 bases and J by 3 bases, leaving 15 bases between them. Methods used by the authors: Counts of nucleated cells, estimated from reference gene primer amplification, were obtained. TCRdb keeps only in-frame clones here, not all; method: immunoSEQ multiplex PCR. The D gene and trimming were derived from the DNA, and the V and J assignments and clone size from that table. The repertoire holds roughly 190,000 clones, with roughly 81% as singletons. This TCR was recovered from a woman in her sixties or seventies with active or convalescent COVID-19. Sample: peripheral blood. V usage is TRBV7-7 and J usage is TRBJ2-3; D possibly corresponds to TRBD1 (6 bases). CDR3 region: CASSSTGFNTDTQYF. The CDR3 DNA follows: TGTGCCAGCAGCAGCACAGGGTTTAATACAGATACGCAGTATTTT.